The 28 T cell receptor beta chains below were found in one sample sequenced in a study of circulating and synovial CD4+ cells in juvenile arthritis. Profiled with immunoSEQ multiplex PCR; TCRdb holds only in-frame clones, not every one. The sample carries some 1,800 clones, 90% recorded once. Material for sequencing was HLA-DR+ CD4+ T cells from blood. The subset is: circulating pathogenic-like lymphocytes, sorted as HLA-DR+CD14-CD3+CD4+CD25low/- blood T cells. These receptors all stem from a human patient with juvenile idiopathic arthritis. Some clones in this sample may be carry-over from other donors' samples.

This chain uses TRBV19 with TRBJ1-2; TRBD1 matches at 8 bases. Germline loops: CDR1 LNHDA, CDR2 SQIVND (reference sequence). Trimming at V came to 5 bases and at J to 8 bases, leaving 7 bases not matched to a gene. The CDR3 consists of 13 residues. CDR3 region: CASSPTGVDGYTF. The CDR3 DNA follows: TGTGCCAGTAGTCCGACAGGGGTTGACGGCTACACCTTC. Supplemented by reference TRBV19 and TRBJ1-2, the full variable domain reads DGGITQSPKYLFRKEGQNVTLSCEQNLNHDAMYWYRQDPGQGLRLIYYSQIVNDFQKGDIAEGYSVSREKKESFPLTVTSAQKNPTAFYLCASSPTGVDGYTFGSGTRLTVV.

CDR3 DNA: TGTGCCAGCAGTCTAGCAGGCGCCTACAATGAGCAGTTCTTC. It translates to CASSLAGAYNEQFF. The genes are TRBV6-5 and TRBJ2-1, with D perhaps TRBD2 (5 bases). Trimming cost V 5 bases and J 2 bases, with 10 bases left between them. The germline V gene has CDR1 MNHEY and CDR2 SVGAGI. The CDR3 is made up of 14 amino acids.

The chain couples TRBV28 to TRBJ1-1, with D possibly being TRBD1 (5 bases). This CDR3 is 12 amino acids long. Germline V gene data show CDR1 as MDHEN and CDR2 as SYDVKM. The ends were cut back, 3 bases at V and 7 bases at J, with 9 bases in the middle. The CDR3 DNA reads as TGTGCCAGCAGTTTCGGGGGAGTTGAAGCTTTCTTT. It translates to CASSFGGVEAFF.

The rearrangement joins TRBV7-3 to TRBJ2-1; possible D gene TRBD2, 6 bases. Germline V gene sequence: CDR1 SGHTA, CDR2 FQGTGA. Trimming stripped 4 bases from V and 0 bases from J, with 16 bases between. CDR3 length: 17 amino acids. CDR3 sequence reads: CASSSAGRTSSYNEQFF. The CDR3 DNA sequence: TGTGCCAGCAGCTCTGCGGGGAGGACGAGCTCCTACAATGAGCAGTTCTTC.

A single count supports this clone. The DNA for the CDR3 is TGTGCCAGCAGCTTGGGACTAGCGCCTGGGGCAGATACGCAGTATTTT. Translation: CASSLGLAPGADTQYF. The gene calls are TRBV7-2 and TRBJ2-3; 10 bases match TRBD2. From germline, CDR1 is SGHTA and CDR2 FQGNSA. The CDR3 runs to 16 residues. V shed 3 bases, J shed 4 bases, and the junction held 7 bases outside the gene matches.

The chain is built from TRBV5-1 and TRBJ2-7, with D possibly matching TRBD2 (5 bases). Germline values: CDR1 SGHRS, CDR2 YFSETQ. V was cut by 3 bases and J by 6 bases, with 19 bases left in between. CDR3 length equals 15 residues. The CDR3 coding sequence is TGCGCCAGCAGCTGGACCCAGTTGCGGGCCCGCGAGCAGTACTTC. Its translation is CASSWTQLRAREQYF.

The chain employs TRBV9 and TRBJ1-3; the match to TRBD1 covers 8 bases. This CDR3 is built from 19 residues. CDR1 is SGDLS and CDR2 is YYNGEE in the germline V gene. The V gene end was trimmed by 2 bases and the J gene end by 3 bases; junction bases not matched to a gene: 16. In DNA form, the CDR3 reads TGTGCCAGCAGCGTTAAGCCCCTCCTCCAGGACAGGGTTGGAAACACCATATATTTT. It translates to CASSVKPLLQDRVGNTIYF.

This clone was seen just once. V gene TRBV7-2 combines with J gene TRBJ1-4; no definite D call. CDR3 length: 15 residues. Germline CDR1 and CDR2: SGHTA and FQGNSA. The V gene lost 5 bases and the J gene lost 1 base, with 11 bases spanning the gap. CDR3: CASSANSGTNEKLFF. The CDR3 DNA follows: TGTGCCAGCAGCGCCAACTCAGGAACTAATGAAAAACTGTTTTTT.

The chain couples TRBV7-6 to TRBJ1-2, with 7 bases identical to TRBD1. The CDR3 has 13 amino acids. The junction had 2 bases not matched to a gene; V was cut back by 5 bases and J by 2 bases. Germline-derived CDR1 and CDR2 are SGHVS and FNYEAQ. The CDR3 loop is CASSPRGNYGYTF. The CDR3 DNA is TGTGCCAGCAGCCCCAGGGGGAACTATGGCTACACCTTC.

V is TRBV15 and J is TRBJ1-4, with D perhaps matching TRBD1 (5 bases). Germline V gives CDR1 LNHNV, CDR2 YYDKDF (reference sequence). Trimming shortened V by 3 bases and J by 7 bases, and 12 bases separated the two germline ends. The length of the CDR3 is 14 residues. For the CDR3, the DNA is TGTGCCACCAGCAGTCCCCCCGGGGGTGAAAAACTGTTTTTT. Encoded protein: CATSSPPGGEKLFF.

Here the CDR3 reads CASSLPTATTTEAFF. Here the CDR3 DNA reads TGCGCCAGCAGCCTCCCGACTGCAACAACCACTGAAGCTTTCTTT. V is TRBV4-1 and J is TRBJ1-1; D is undetermined. The CDR3 covers 15 residues. Germline V gene data show CDR1 as MGHRA and CDR2 as YSYEKL. V was cut by 4 bases and J by 4 bases, with 16 bases left in between.

The rearrangement joins TRBV4-3 to TRBJ1-2, with a tentative D call TRBD1 (5 bases). Trimming took 0 bases from V and 6 from J, leaving 8 bases between them. CDR1 is LGHNA and CDR2 is YSLEER in the germline V gene. CDR3 size: 13 residues. CDR3 amino acids: CASSQDYRNGYTF. The DNA for the CDR3 is TGCGCCAGCAGCCAAGATTACAGGAATGGCTACACCTTC.

The chain carries TRBV30 and TRBJ2-6; TRBD1 agrees at 8 bases. Germline V gene sequence: CDR1 GTSNPN, CDR2 SVGIG (reference sequence). The J segment lost 1 base and the V segment lost 0 bases, leaving 5 bases of the junction unmatched. This CDR3 is 17 amino acids long. This CDR3 is CAWSVDRVRSGANVLTF. The CDR3 DNA is TGTGCCTGGAGTGTGGACAGGGTTCGGTCTGGGGCCAACGTCCTGACTTTC.

J is TRBJ1-1 and V is TRBV7-2; D is ambiguous. Between the trimmed V and J ends, which lost 8 bases and 0 bases, there was a span of 4 bases. The germline V gene encodes CDR1 SGHTA and CDR2 FQGNSA. The CDR3 runs 11 residues. The DNA for the CDR3 is TGTGCCAGCGGGCTGAACACTGAAGCTTTCTTT. It is translated as CASGLNTEAFF.

The chain employs TRBV11-2 and TRBJ2-7, with TRBD2 matching 7 bases. The ends lost 3 bases at V and 4 bases at J; junction bases unmatched: 6. The CDR3 has 14 residues. The germline V gene encodes CDR1 SGHAT and CDR2 FQNNGV. The CDR3 reads CASSLVAGVYEQYF. The CDR3 bases are TGTGCCAGCAGCTTGGTGGCGGGGGTATACGAGCAGTACTTC.

This rearrangement joins TRBV27 to TRBJ2-7; D gene uncertain. Trimming cost V 3 bases and J 6 bases, with 6 bases left between them. The CDR3 is 11 amino acids. From germline, CDR1 is MNHEY and CDR2 SMNVEV (reference sequence). The CDR3 here is CASSLYGEQYF. DNA of the CDR3: TGTGCCAGCAGTTTGTACGGCGAGCAGTACTTC.

J is TRBJ2-5 and V is TRBV4-3, with 9 bases lining up with TRBD2. The CDR3 sequence is 17 residues long. The junction had 10 bases not matched to a gene; V was cut back by 0 bases and J by 5 bases. The germline V gene encodes CDR1 LGHNA and CDR2 YSLEER. In nucleotides, the CDR3 is TGCGCCAGCAGCCAAGAAGGAGCGGGGGGAATGGGGGAGACCCAGTACTTC. Translating it yields CASSQEGAGGMGETQYF.

This rearrangement joins TRBV29-1 to TRBJ1-2; 9 bases are a match to TRBD1. The CDR3 consists of 13 residues. The J segment lost 6 bases and the V segment lost 8 bases, leaving 10 bases of the junction unmatched. In germline, CDR1 is SQVTM, CDR2 ANQGSEA. CDR3 residues: CSLETGGFNGYTF. DNA for the CDR3: TGCAGCTTAGAGACAGGGGGTTTTAATGGCTACACCTTC.

The V gene is TRBV11-2, the J gene TRBJ1-5; D remains ambiguous. The CDR3 length is 15 residues. V lost 0 bases, J lost 6 bases, and 12 bases lay in between. The germline V gene has CDR1 SGHAT and CDR2 FQNNGV. CDR3 nucleotides: TGTGCCAGCAGCTTAGATCAACGAGCGTCTCAGCCCCAGCATTTT. It is translated as CASSLDQRASQPQHF.

V is TRBV7-2 and J is TRBJ1-1; D is possibly TRBD1 (5 bases). V was shortened by 0 bases and J by 8 bases, with 10 bases between the two germline ends. CDR1 is SGHTA and CDR2 is FQGNSA in the germline V gene. The CDR3 covers 13 residues. This CDR3 reads CASSLAKAGEAFF. The CDR3 DNA follows: TGTGCCAGCAGCTTAGCTAAGGCAGGGGAAGCTTTCTTT.

The V and J genes are TRBV6-5 and TRBJ2-1; 8 nucleotides agree with TRBD2. CDR3 length equals 14 residues. The J segment lost 6 bases and the V segment lost 4 bases, leaving 5 bases of the junction unmatched. Germline lookup yields CDR1 MNHEY and CDR2 SVGAGI. Here the CDR3 DNA reads TGTGCCAGCAGTTTCTCCGGGGGGGCCAATGAGCAGTTCTTC. It yields the protein CASSFSGGANEQFF.

V usage is TRBV5-5 and J usage is TRBJ2-3; 8 nucleotides line up with TRBD1. The CDR3 consists of 15 residues. V trimming: 4 bases; J trimming: 3 bases; junction bases outside the gene matches: 7. The V gene's germline CDR1 is SGHKS and CDR2 YYEKEE (reference sequence). CDR3 loop: CASSHTGGRTDTQYF. The CDR3 nucleotides read TGTGCCAGCAGCCACACAGGGGGTCGTACAGATACGCAGTATTTT.

This chain links TRBV11-3 with TRBJ2-7; unclear D gene. There are 15 residues in the CDR3. Germline V CDR1 and CDR2: SGHNT, YENEEA. V was clipped by 4 bases and J by 3 bases, with 16 bases between them. CDR3 region: CASSSRFFIVYEQYF. The DNA for the CDR3 is TGTGCCAGCAGCTCCCGCTTTTTTATAGTCTACGAGCAGTACTTC.

The chain recombines TRBV2 with TRBJ1-5, with 8 bases that match TRBD1. The V segment lost 4 bases and the J segment 6 bases; nucleotides outside the gene matches: 17. CDR1 is SNHLY and CDR2 is FYNNEI in the germline V gene. This CDR3 comprises 18 residues. The CDR3 DNA reads as TGTGCCAGCAGTGGTTTAAACAGGGGGGCCGGCGCGGGTCAGCCCCAGCATTTT. Protein: CASSGLNRGAGAGQPQHF.

J is TRBJ2-1 and V is TRBV6-6, with D uncertain. Germline V gene sequence: CDR1 MNHNY, CDR2 SVGAGI (reference sequence). Between the trimmed V and J ends, which lost 2 bases and 0 bases, there was a span of 8 bases. The CDR3 covers 15 residues. The CDR3 loop reads CASSYELSSYNEQFF. Here the CDR3 DNA reads TGTGCCAGCAGTTACGAACTTAGCTCCTACAATGAGCAGTTCTTC.

This clone was seen more than once but under ten times. The rearrangement links TRBV30 to TRBJ1-1; TRBD1 is a possible D gene (5 bases). Germline V CDR1 and CDR2: GTSNPN, SVGIG (reference sequence). The CDR3 consists of 15 residues. V dropped 0 bases and J dropped 5 bases, with 16 bases sitting between them. The CDR3 loop reads CAWSVSLGGETEAFF. In nucleotides, the CDR3 is TGTGCCTGGAGTGTATCGTTGGGGGGAGAAACTGAAGCTTTCTTT.

The chain is built from TRBV29-1 and TRBJ2-3, with 10 bases that match TRBD2. Trimming took 5 bases from V and 4 from J; bases not matched to a gene: 15. CDR1 SQVTM and CDR2 ANQGSEA come from the germline V gene. The CDR3 runs 17 residues. CDR3 sequence (DNA): TGCAGCGTTCGGGACTCAGGTAGCGGGGGGACCTCAGATACGCAGTATTTT. Translation: CSVRDSGSGGTSDTQYF.

V is TRBV28 and J is TRBJ2-5; possible D gene TRBD1, 6 bases. This CDR3 has 19 residues. Between the trimmed V and J ends, which lost 6 bases and 3 bases, there was a span of 29 bases. The germline V gene has CDR1 MDHEN and CDR2 SYDVKM. CDR3 protein: CASSPDSQAFTSTKETQYF. In DNA form, the CDR3 reads TGTGCCAGCAGCCCGGACAGCCAGGCGTTTACAAGTACGAAAGAGACCCAGTACTTC. Together with reference TRBV28 and TRBJ2-5, the CDR3 gives the full variable domain: DVKVTQSSRYLVKRTGEKVFLECVQDMDHENMFWYRQDPGLGLRLIYFSYDVKMKEKGDIPEGYSVSREKKERFSLILESASTNQTSMYLCASSPDSQAFTSTKETQYFGPGTRLLVL.